This T cell receptor beta chain stems from a study of memory CD4+ T cells and cytomegalovirus serostatus. At the level of the study: This sample comes from healthy Belgian adults, 8 to 10 CMV seropositive, 24 seronegative. Overall study results and limits: The CMV-associated TCR signature appears largely within the CD4+ memory repertoire.

Points on this clone: Its antigen remains unidentified.

Per the study methods: After removing out-of-frame reads, 2,204,828 distinct TCRbeta sequences remained. Sequencing was performed with immunoSEQ multiplex PCR; in TCRdb, only in-frame clones are kept and a portion is missing. The V and J calls and clone size were taken over from that table, and D and trimming were inferred from the DNA. The repertoire includes tens of thousands of clones, roughly 76% of them detected once, and under 6% sits in the top ten. Germline loops: CDR1 MNHNS, CDR2 SASEGT. The length of the CDR3 is 12 residues. Trimming removed 3 bases at V and 6 bases at J, with 3 bases between. Single viable CD3+CD4+CD8-CD45RO+ cells were sorted as the memory CD4+ T cells.

The chain uses TRBV6-1 and TRBJ1-6, with D hard to call. Material for sequencing was memory CD4+ T cells from blood. The sequence came from an adult in good health and CMV-seropositive. CDR3 coding DNA: TGTGCCAGCAGTGACCCTAATTCACCCCTCCACTTT. As protein: CASSDPNSPLHF.